Listed below are T cell receptor beta chains from one sample, sequenced in a study of shared clonotypes between healthy human individuals. The data were produced by immunoSEQ multiplex PCR, yet TCRdb's version contains in-frame clones alone and is incomplete. Here the sample spans about 110,000 clones, approximately 70% being singletons. Specimen: memory CD8+ T cells sorted from blood. These receptors came from a woman in her twenties or thirties in good health. CDR3s include the opening cysteine and the closing phenylalanine or tryptophan. The D gene is left open where the match is weak. Clone size appears in some rows only: once, few, many, or a class for an expanded clone.

clone size	V gene	D gene	J gene	CDR3 protein	CDR3 DNA
-	TRBV28	-	TRBJ2-1	CASSPLLGSANEQFF	TGTGCCAGCAGCCCCCTTTTAGGGAGTGCCAATGAGCAGTTCTTC
-	TRBV25-1	-	TRBJ2-1	CASRKGVYNEQFF	TGTGCCAGCAGGAAGGGAGTTTACAATGAGCAGTTCTTC
-	TRBV19	TRBD1	TRBJ2-7	CASSIGSGQGATEQYF	TGTGCCAGTAGTATAGGGTCGGGACAGGGGGCTACCGAGCAGTACTTC
-	TRBV5-6	TRBD2	TRBJ2-7	CASSLGLAVYEQYF	TGTGCCAGCAGCTTGGGACTAGCGGTATACGAGCAGTACTTC
-	TRBV10-2	-	TRBJ2-2	CASSPSHGELFF	TGCGCCAGCAGTCCCTCCCATGGGGAGCTGTTTTTT
once	TRBV6-4	-	TRBJ2-1	CASRTGWAQFF	TGTGCCAGCAGGACAGGTTGGGCGCAGTTCTTC
-	TRBV2	TRBD1	TRBJ2-7	CASSDPGQPPDEQYF	TGTGCCAGCAGTGACCCGGGACAGCCGCCTGACGAGCAGTACTTC
-	TRBV28	-	TRBJ1-1	CASSPRISGLTEAFF	TGTGCCAGCAGTCCCCGGATCTCAGGGTTGACTGAAGCTTTCTTT
-	TRBV14	TRBD1	TRBJ1-2	CASSPTGFLQGYTF	TGTGCCAGCAGCCCGACAGGGTTCCTCCAAGGCTACACCTTC
-	TRBV28	TRBD1	TRBJ1-4	CASSLRTGALHNEKLFF	TGTGCCAGCAGTCTCAGGACAGGGGCGCTCCATAATGAAAAACTGTTTTTT
-	TRBV19	TRBD2	TRBJ2-7	CASQIAGGRYEQYF	TGTGCCAGTCAAATAGCGGGAGGCCGGTACGAGCAGTACTTC
few	TRBV11-2	-	TRBJ1-4	CASSFTPSVIEKLFF	TGTGCCAGCAGCTTCACCCCCAGCGTAATTGAAAAACTGTTTTTT
medium-sized	TRBV6-1	-	TRBJ2-5	CASSHGETQYF	TGTGCCAGCAGTCACGGAGAGACCCAGTACTTC
-	TRBV19	-	TRBJ2-2	CASLDRKSTGELFF	TGTGCCAGTCTCGACAGGAAATCCACCGGGGAGCTGTTTTTT
-	TRBV10-3	-	TRBJ1-3	CAITDSSGNTIYF	TGTGCCATAACTGACAGCTCTGGAAACACCATATATTTT
-	TRBV6-5	-	TRBJ1-1	CANEGWRAEAFF	TGTGCCAACGAGGGTTGGAGGGCTGAAGCTTTCTTT
-	TRBV10-1	-	TRBJ1-5	CASSEGRGTIDYSNQPQHF	TGCGCCAGCAGTGAGGGGAGGGGAACCATCGACTATAGCAATCAGCCCCAGCATTTT
-	TRBV10-2	TRBD2	TRBJ2-2	CASGSGRALGGELFF	TGCGCCAGCGGTAGCGGGAGGGCCCTCGGCGGGGAGCTGTTTTTT
-	TRBV25-1	TRBD2	TRBJ2-7	CASSAPGTSGSYEQYF	TGTGCCAGCAGCGCCCCCGGGACTAGCGGGAGTTACGAGCAGTACTTC